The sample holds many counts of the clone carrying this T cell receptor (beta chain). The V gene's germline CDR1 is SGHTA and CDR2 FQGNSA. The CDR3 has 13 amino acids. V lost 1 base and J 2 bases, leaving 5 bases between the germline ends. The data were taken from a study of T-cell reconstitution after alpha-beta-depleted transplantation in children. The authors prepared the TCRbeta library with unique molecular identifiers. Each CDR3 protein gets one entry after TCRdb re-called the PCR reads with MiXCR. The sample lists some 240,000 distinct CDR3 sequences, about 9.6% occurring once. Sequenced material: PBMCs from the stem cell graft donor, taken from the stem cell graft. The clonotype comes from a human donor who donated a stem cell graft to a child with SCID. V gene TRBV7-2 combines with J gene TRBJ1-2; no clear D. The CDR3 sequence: CASSLGVNYGYTF. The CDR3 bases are TGTGCCAGCAGCTTAGGTGTGAACTATGGCTACACCTTC.